A selection of T cell receptor beta chains follows, all from one sample in a study of immune characterization of retroperitoneal liposarcoma. In TCRdb, the PCR reads were re-called with MiXCR into one record per CDR3 protein. The data contain 3,500 to 5,500 distinct CDR3 sequences, under 45% of them singletons. Sequenced input: tumor tissue. The receptor set was obtained from a male donor with retroperitoneal liposarcoma. CDR3s include the opening cysteine and the closing phenylalanine or tryptophan. Each record gives: clone size, D gene, V gene, J gene, CDR3 DNA, CDR3 protein. The D gene is left open where the match is weak. Clone size, where shown, is once, few, many, or a class for clones that have expanded.

>.|.|TRBV7-9|TRBJ2-1
TGTGCCAGCAGCTTACTGGAATCCTACAATGAGCAGTTCTTC
CASSLLESYNEQFF
>large|TRBD2|TRBV7-2|TRBJ2-1
TGTGCCAGCAGCTTAGTCTGGGCGGGAGCGGTGGAGACCCAGTTCTTC
CASSLVWAGAVETQFF
>.|TRBD2|TRBV6-4|TRBJ2-1
TGTGCCAGCAGTGAAGGGTCCCGGGGGGGGCGTCCGAATGAGCAGTTCTTC
CASSEGSRGGRPNEQFF
>.|TRBD2|TRBV20-1|TRBJ2-2
TGCAGTGCTAGAGAGGGGGGGACTTCCGGGGAGCTGTTTTTT
CSAREGGTSGELFF
>many|TRBD1|TRBV6-6|TRBJ2-5
TGTGCCAGCAGTTACGCCTTCGACAGGGTGACGAAGACCCAGTACTTC
CASSYAFDRVTKTQYF
>medium-sized|TRBD1|TRBV6-1|TRBJ2-7
TGTGCCAGCCGGGACAGCTATAGCTCCTACGAGCAGTACTTC
CASRDSYSSYEQYF
>many|TRBD2|TRBV6-1|TRBJ2-3
TGTGCCAGCACCAGACTAGCGGGAATGGTCACAGATACGCAGTATTTT
CASTRLAGMVTDTQYF
>.|TRBD2|TRBV6-5|TRBJ2-1
TGTGCCAGCAGTCCCAGCGGGGGGAACTCCTACAATGAGCAGTTCTTC
CASSPSGGNSYNEQFF
>many|.|TRBV12-3/TRBV12-4|TRBJ2-1
TGTGCCAGCAGTTTGGGAGGTCTGGGCGAGCAGTTCTTC
CASSLGGLGEQFF
>.|.|TRBV6-1|TRBJ2-2
TGTGCCAGCAGTGAAGTACAGGATGGCACCGGGGAGCTGTTTTTT
CASSEVQDGTGELFF
>.|TRBD2|TRBV12-3/TRBV12-4|TRBJ2-1
TGTGCCAGCAGCCTAGCGGGAGTCTACAATGAGCAGTTCTTC
CASSLAGVYNEQFF
>medium-sized|TRBD2|TRBV7-8|TRBJ2-7
TGTGCCAGCAGCCCTCAAGGGACTAGCGGAGTCTACGAGCAGTACTTC
CASSPQGTSGVYEQYF
>.|.|TRBV12-3/TRBV12-4|TRBJ2-7
TGTGCCAGCAGTAGGGGGACTGGCTCCTACGAGCAGTACTTC
CASSRGTGSYEQYF
>many|.|TRBV7-2|TRBJ1-2
TGTGCCAGCAGCTTAAGCTTGGGAGGCTACACCTTC
CASSLSLGGYTF
>many|.|TRBV4-2|TRBJ2-7
TGTGCCAGCAGCCAAGTTGCGGGACCCGGGTACGAGCAGTACTTC
CASSQVAGPGYEQYF
>.|.|TRBV6-1|TRBJ2-5
TGTGCCAGCAGTGAATTTGGCAGGGGAGTCGAAGAGACCCAGTACTTC
CASSEFGRGVEETQYF
>few|.|TRBV7-2|TRBJ2-3
TGTGCCAGCAGCCTTGGGATTGGCACAGATACGCAGTATTTT
CASSLGIGTDTQYF
>many|.|TRBV7-2|TRBJ2-1
TGTGCCAGCAGCTTAGATAGGCAGCGGGTGTTCGAGCAGTTCTTC
CASSLDRQRVFEQFF
>few|TRBD2|TRBV12-3/TRBV12-4|TRBJ2-1
TGTGCCAGCAGCCGGACTAGCTGGGAGCAGTTCTTC
CASSRTSWEQFF
>.|TRBD2|TRBV11-3|TRBJ2-1
TGTGCCAGCAGCTTAGAAACTCGATGGGTGCGGGAGGAACGGGCGTTAGAAAACAATGAGCAGTTCTTC
CASSLETRWVREERALENNEQFF
>medium-sized|TRBD2|TRBV7-3|TRBJ2-1
TGTGCCAGCAGCAAAATACTAGCGGGAGGCTACAATGAGCAGTTCTTC
CASSKILAGGYNEQFF
>.|.|TRBV12-5|TRBJ2-1
TGTGCTAGTGGCCAGGGTGGGGCGGCCGAGCAGTTCTTC
CASGQGGAAEQFF
>many|.|TRBV6-1|TRBJ1-4
TGTGCCAGCAAGGTGGGGGGGGCGCTTGAAAAACTGTTTTTT
CASKVGGALEKLFF